The 10 T cell receptor beta chains reported below all come from one sample, sequenced in a study of prognosis after radiotherapy for stage I lung cancer. Genomic DNA yielded TCR beta CDR3, amplified by two-round multiplex PCR. Round one of PCR was performed, and it used primers specific to each TRBV and TRBJ gene. TCRdb ran MiXCR on the multiplex PCR reads and lists one entry per CDR3 protein. Counted here are around 51,000 distinct CDR3 sequences, 30% to 40% occurring once; the ten biggest clones make up 8% to 10%. The sample in question was PBMCs, obtained before or after stereotactic body radiation therapy (not recorded which). The receptors derive from a donor of 50 years or more with non-small cell lung cancer.

Of note for this clonotype: Since a far larger clone is one base different, this is likely a read error. This chain uses TRBV6-9 with TRBJ2-7; TRBD2 is a possible D gene (6 bases). The CDR3 covers 15 residues. Germline assignment: CDR1 MNHGY and CDR2 SVAAGI. The DNA of the CDR3 is TGTACCAGCTCCTCCGCAACGGGGGAGACGGGAGAGCAGTACTTC. Translated: CTSSSATGETGEQYF.

In regard to this clonotype: The germline gene is not matched at one end of the junction; a read error may be the cause. The J gene is TRBJ2-1, the V gene TRBV11-3; possibly TRBD2 for D (6 bases). From germline, CDR1 is SGHNT and CDR2 YENEEA. This CDR3 is built from 13 residues. The CDR3 loop is CTSSLGGLPEKFF. DNA for the CDR3: TGTACCAGCAGCTTAGGAGGGCTACCGGAGAAGTTCTTC. Based on the CDR3 plus reference TRBV11-3 and TRBJ2-1, the full variable domain is EAGVVQSPRYKIIEKKQPVAFWCNPISGHNTLYWYLQNLGQGPELLIRYENEEAVDDSQLPKDRFSAERLKGVDSTLKIQPAELGDSAVYLCTSSLGGLPEKFFGPGTRLTVL.

The rearrangement uses TRBV28 and TRBJ2-1, with 9 bases that match TRBD2. V was pared by 3 bases and J by 8 bases, with 17 bases of the junction left unmatched. The V gene's germline CDR1 is MDHEN and CDR2 SYDVKM. This CDR3 has 18 amino acids. The CDR3 reads CASSFLYQREERGDEQFF. The CDR3, as DNA: TGTGCCAGCAGTTTTCTGTACCAGCGGGAGGAAAGGGGCGATGAGCAGTTCTTC. The full variable domain, in which reference TRBV28 and TRBJ2-1 provide the parts outside the CDR3, is DVKVTQSSRYLVKRTGEKVFLECVQDMDHENMFWYRQDPGLGLRLIYFSYDVKMKEKGDIPEGYSVSREKKERFSLILESASTNQTSMYLCASSFLYQREERGDEQFFGPGTRLTVL.

Ten or more counts support this clonotype. The V call is TRBV7-2, the J call TRBJ2-5; no reliable D call. There are 15 residues in the CDR3. Looked up from germline, CDR1 is SGHTA and CDR2 is FQGNSA. The V and J ends lost 1 base and 5 bases respectively, with 14 bases between them. The CDR3 DNA sequence: TGTGCCAGCAGCTTAGACCCACCCCCCCGTGAGACCCAGTACTTC. Translating it yields CASSLDPPPRETQYF.

Remarks on this clonotype: Since a much larger clone is just one base distant, this may be a read error. DNA of the CDR3: TGTGCCAGCGGGCATTCCGGACAGGGTAACAATCAGCCCCAGCATTTT. Its translation: CASGHSGQGNNQPQHF. This chain links TRBV6-2 or TRBV6-3 with TRBJ1-5, with 8 bases that match TRBD1. The CDR3 runs 16 residues. Trimming at V came to 8 bases and at J to 3 bases, leaving 12 bases not matched to a gene. The germline gives CDR1 MNHEY, CDR2 SVGEGT.

This clonotype occurred once. V and J are TRBV7-9 and TRBJ2-1; TRBD2 aligns across 8 bases. The V gene's germline CDR1 is SEHNR and CDR2 FQNEAQ (reference sequence). CDR3 length: 16 residues. With V trimmed by 2 bases and J by 8 bases, 11 bases remained unmatched. The CDR3 nucleotides are TGTGCCAGCAGCTTACCTTTGGAGGGACTAGTCCATGAGCAGTTCTTC. Translating it yields CASSLPLEGLVHEQFF. Supplemented by reference TRBV7-9 and TRBJ2-1, the full variable domain reads DTGVSQNPRHKITKRGQNVTFRCDPISEHNRLYWYRQTLGQGPEFLTYFQNEAQLEKSRLLSDRFSAERPKGSFSTLEIQRTEQGDSAMYLCASSLPLEGLVHEQFFGPGTRLTVL.

Note on this clonotype: Just one base apart from a much larger clone, this may be a read error. Since no conserved phenylalanine or tryptophan closes the CDR3, a read error is the likely cause. J is TRBJ1-1 and V is TRBV7-3; D remains ambiguous. The germline gives CDR1 SGHTA, CDR2 FQGTGA. V was shortened by 1 base and J by 1 base, with 4 bases between the two germline ends. This CDR3 has 13 residues. The CDR3 DNA reads TGTGCCAGCAGCTTAAGGGGGAACACTGAAGCTTTCTCT. This codes for CASSLRGNTEAFS.

This clonotype was counted many times. The chain combines TRBV5-5 with TRBJ1-1; D unresolved. The CDR3 covers 12 residues. Per germline, CDR1 SGHKS and CDR2 YYEKEE (reference sequence). V was trimmed by 2 bases and J by 0 bases, leaving 2 bases between them. CDR3 amino acids: CASSLLNTEAFF. CDR3 coding DNA: TGTGCCAGCAGCTTATTGAACACTGAAGCTTTCTTT.

This clonotype appeared once. A single base separates this from a much larger clone, so it may be a read error. The CDR3 region has the DNA TGTGCCAGCAGCTTTCAGACAGTGTTACCCAAAAACATTCAGTACTTC. Amino acid sequence: CASSFQTVLPKNIQYF. This chain uses TRBV7-2 with TRBJ2-4, with D possibly TRBD1 on 5 matching bases. Trimming stripped 3 bases from V and 2 bases from J, with 14 bases between. The V gene's germline CDR1 is SGHTA and CDR2 FQGNSA. The CDR3 consists of 16 residues.

This clonotype was detected only a few times. A read error is possible here, since a much larger clone lies one base away. This chain links TRBV6-5 with TRBJ2-1; D remains ambiguous. V was shortened by 3 bases and J by 7 bases, with 16 bases between the two germline ends. This CDR3 contains 15 residues. CDR1 and CDR2 from the germline V gene are MNHEY and SVGAGI. CDR3 region: CASSYGSPSVNEQFF. The CDR3 DNA is TGTGCCAGCAGTTATGGGTCGCCCTCTGTGAATGAGCAGTTCTTC.